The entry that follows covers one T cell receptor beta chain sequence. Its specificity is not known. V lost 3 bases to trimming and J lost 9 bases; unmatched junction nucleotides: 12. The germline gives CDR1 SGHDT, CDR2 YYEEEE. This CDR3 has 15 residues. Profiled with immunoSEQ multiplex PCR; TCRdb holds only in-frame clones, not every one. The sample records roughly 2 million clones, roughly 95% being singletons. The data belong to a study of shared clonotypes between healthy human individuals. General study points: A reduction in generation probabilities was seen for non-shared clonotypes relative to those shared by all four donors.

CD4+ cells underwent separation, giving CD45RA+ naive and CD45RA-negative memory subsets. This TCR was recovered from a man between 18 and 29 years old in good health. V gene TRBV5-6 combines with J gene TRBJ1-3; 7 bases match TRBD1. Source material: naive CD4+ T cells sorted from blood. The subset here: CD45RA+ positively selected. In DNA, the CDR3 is TGTGCCAGCAGCTCGCTCGACAGGGATCAGGGCACCATATATTTT. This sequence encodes CASSSLDRDQGTIYF.